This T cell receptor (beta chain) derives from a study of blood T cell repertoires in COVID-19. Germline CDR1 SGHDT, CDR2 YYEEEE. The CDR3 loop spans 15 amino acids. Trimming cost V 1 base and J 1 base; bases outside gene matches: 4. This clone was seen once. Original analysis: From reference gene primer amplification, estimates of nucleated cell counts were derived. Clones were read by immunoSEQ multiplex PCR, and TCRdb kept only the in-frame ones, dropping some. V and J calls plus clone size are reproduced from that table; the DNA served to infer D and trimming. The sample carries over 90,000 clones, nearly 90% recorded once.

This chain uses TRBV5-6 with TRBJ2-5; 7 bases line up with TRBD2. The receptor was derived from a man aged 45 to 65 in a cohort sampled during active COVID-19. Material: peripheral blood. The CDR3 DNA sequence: TGTGCCAGCAGCTTGCCCGGGACTACCCAAGAGACCCAGTACTTC. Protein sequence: CASSLPGTTQETQYF.